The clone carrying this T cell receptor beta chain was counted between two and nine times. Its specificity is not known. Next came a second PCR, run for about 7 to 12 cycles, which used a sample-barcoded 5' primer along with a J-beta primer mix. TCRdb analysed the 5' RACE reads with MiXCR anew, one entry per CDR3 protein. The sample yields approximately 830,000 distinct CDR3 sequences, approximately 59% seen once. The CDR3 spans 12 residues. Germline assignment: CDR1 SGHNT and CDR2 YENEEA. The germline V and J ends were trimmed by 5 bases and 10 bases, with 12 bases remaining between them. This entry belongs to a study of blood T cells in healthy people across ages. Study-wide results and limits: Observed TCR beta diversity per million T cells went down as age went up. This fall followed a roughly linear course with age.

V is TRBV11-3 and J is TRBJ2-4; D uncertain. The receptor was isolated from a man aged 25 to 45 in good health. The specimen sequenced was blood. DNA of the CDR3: TGTGCCAGCAGCGCCTTAGGCGGAATTCAGTACTTC. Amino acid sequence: CASSALGGIQYF.